This T cell receptor beta chain was captured in a study of T cells after yellow fever vaccination. The authors made TCR cDNA by 5'RACE template switching, adding a universal primer site and UMIs. TCRdb analysed the 5' RACE reads with MiXCR anew, one entry per CDR3 protein. The data hold approximately 550,000 distinct CDR3 sequences, with 13% observed a single time. The study, taken as a whole, reports: Weaker in magnitude, the secondary response showed a faster peak on day 5 versus 15. Sorted repertoires could include abundant contaminating clonotypes from bulk cells. Post-booster repertoires again held most primary-vaccination clones (roughly 96% CD4, roughly 88% CD8).

The V end was cut by 1 base, the J end by 8 bases, with 17 bases between. The germline CDR1 and CDR2 sequences are LGHNA and YNFKEQ. The CDR3 extends over 15 amino acids. A word on this clonotype: What it binds is unknown.

The chain is built from TRBV4-2 and TRBJ1-2; perhaps TRBD1 as D (5 bases). This clonotype was obtained from a man aged 30 to 39 who received the YFV17D yellow fever vaccine. The source material was PBMCs, sampled on the day of the yellow fever booster vaccination. The CDR3 DNA is TGTGCCAGCAGCCAAGGTTCTTTAATAGGGGACGGCTACACCTTC. Residues: CASSQGSLIGDGYTF.